The 12 T cell receptor beta chains presented below share a single source sample, sequenced in a study of T cell responses to AZD1222 COVID-19 vaccine. Measured with immunoSEQ multiplex PCR; TCRdb has only the in-frame clones, and not every one. The top ten hold less than 6.5% of the sample, which has around 140,000 clones, more than 85% seen once. The sequencing here drew on peripheral blood, taken on day 0 of AZD1222 vaccination. The source of these receptors is an adult in good health.

This rearrangement joins TRBV6-5 to TRBJ2-1; 8 bases match TRBD1. V was clipped by 5 bases and J by 7 bases; unmatched bases: 4. The CDR3 is 13 residues long. The germline V gene has CDR1 MNHEY and CDR2 SVGAGI. The CDR3 DNA reads TGTGCCAGCAGTAGGGACAGGCTAAATGAGCAGTTCTTC. It yields the protein CASSRDRLNEQFF.

The rearrangement joins TRBV3-1 (or the pseudogene TRBV3-2) to TRBJ2-2, with 15 bases matching TRBD2. This CDR3 has 17 residues. Trimming removed 3 bases from V and 4 bases from J; junction bases left unmatched: 3. Germline CDR1 reads LGHDT; CDR2 reads YNNKEL (reference sequence). The CDR3 region has the DNA TGTGCCAGCAGCCAGCAGGGACTAGCGGGAGGCACCGGGGAGCTGTTTTTT. Residues: CASSQQGLAGGTGELFF.

The rearrangement joins TRBV4-1 to TRBJ2-1; TRBD1 matches at 7 bases. CDR3 length: 14 amino acids. CDR1 MGHRA and CDR2 YSYEKL come from the germline V gene. V was clipped by 3 bases and J by 4 bases; unmatched bases: 3. CDR3 region: CASSQGTEYNEQFF. The CDR3 DNA reads as TGCGCCAGCAGCCAGGGGACAGAGTACAATGAGCAGTTCTTC.

The rearrangement joins TRBV25-1 to TRBJ2-5; the match to TRBD2 covers 14 bases. CDR1 is MGHDK, CDR2 SYGVNS, per germline. The CDR3 contains 15 residues. Trimming at V came to 6 bases and at J to 5 bases, leaving 5 bases not matched to a gene. The CDR3 is CASSGTSGRWETQYF. In DNA form, the CDR3 reads TGTGCCAGCAGCGGGACTAGCGGGAGATGGGAGACCCAGTACTTC.

The CDR3 DNA reads as TGTGCCAGTAGAAGGCTAGCGGGAGATGAGCAGTTCTTC. Amino acid sequence: CASRRLAGDEQFF. The chain joins TRBV19 to TRBJ2-1; 10 bases are a match to TRBD2. V was clipped by 6 bases and J by 8 bases; unmatched bases: 4. The CDR3 has 13 amino acids. CDR1 is LNHDA, CDR2 SQIVND, per germline (reference sequence).

The chain recombines TRBV27 with TRBJ2-7; no firm D call. This CDR3 contains 11 residues. The germline gives CDR1 MNHEY, CDR2 SMNVEV (reference sequence). The V end was cut by 1 base, the J end by 6 bases, with 4 bases between. The CDR3: CASSLFGEQYF. In DNA, the CDR3 is TGTGCCAGCAGTTTATTCGGCGAGCAGTACTTC.

This chain links TRBV3-1 (or the pseudogene TRBV3-2) with TRBJ1-5; 8 bases match TRBD1. Per germline, CDR1 LGHDT and CDR2 YNNKEL (reference sequence). The CDR3 is 15 residues long. Unmatched junction bases numbered 4, after V lost 0 bases and J lost 6 bases. The CDR3 nucleotides read TGTGCCAGCAGCCAAGATGGACAGGGCGGTCAGCCCCAGCATTTT. Its protein is CASSQDGQGGQPQHF.

The rearrangement uses TRBV9 and TRBJ2-3; TRBD2 agrees at 12 bases. CDR1 is SGDLS and CDR2 is YYNGEE in the germline V gene. With V trimmed by 0 bases and J by 5 bases, 10 bases remained unmatched. This CDR3 region has 18 residues. In DNA, the CDR3 is TGTGCCAGCAGCGTAGATCCCCTAGCGGGAGGGCCTCTAGATACGCAGTATTTT. It translates to CASSVDPLAGGPLDTQYF.

V usage is TRBV12-3 or TRBV12-4 and J usage is TRBJ2-5; D is uncertain. This CDR3 has 13 amino acids. Trimming cost V 1 base and J 4 bases, with 7 bases left between them. For the CDR3, the DNA is TGTGCCAGCAGTTTAGATCGTAGAGAGACCCAGTACTTC. Amino acids: CASSLDRRETQYF.

The chain is built from TRBV5-5 and TRBJ2-1, with D unresolved. There are 15 residues in the CDR3. In germline, CDR1 is SGHKS, CDR2 YYEKEE (reference sequence). The germline V and J ends were trimmed by 1 base and 0 bases, with 8 bases remaining between them. CDR3: CASSLRSSSYNEQFF. CDR3 DNA: TGTGCCAGCAGCTTGAGGAGTAGCTCCTACAATGAGCAGTTCTTC.

The chain combines TRBV19 with TRBJ1-5; D not certain. Looked up from germline, CDR1 is LNHDA and CDR2 is SQIVND (reference sequence). The CDR3 is made up of 12 amino acids. Trimming took 5 bases from V and 7 from J, leaving 9 bases between them. CDR3 residues: CASSFLLQPQHF. The CDR3, as DNA: TGTGCCAGTAGTTTTCTACTGCAGCCCCAGCATTTT.

The V call is TRBV6-5, the J call TRBJ1-3; the match to TRBD1 covers 12 bases. The CDR3 spans 16 residues. The J segment lost 9 bases and the V segment lost 4 bases, leaving 10 bases of the junction unmatched. CDR1 is MNHEY, CDR2 SVGAGI, per germline. As DNA, the CDR3 is TGTGCCAGCAGTTCCCGGGACAGGGGGCCCTTAGGCACCATATATTTT. It specifies CASSSRDRGPLGTIYF.